The subject of this entry is one T cell receptor (beta chain). A few counts support this clone. It lacks a known antigen. No much larger clone exists at a distance of one base, and base qualities are not known. These data are taken from a study of cytomegalovirus exposure and HLA in healthy donors (dated by TCRdb to about 2017). Background for the entire study: An earlier analysis of roughly 630 of the donors reported 250 to 350 Gb of sequence data and roughly 110 million unique TCR beta sequences from around 200 million T cells. Class I and class II HLA loci were covered by the typing at four-digit resolution. Four to six DR-DQ haplotypes were handled as single units for association and clustering, since linkage in the cohort was strong. A later analysis re-examined previously published TCR beta repertoires from about 670 donors and added high-resolution HLA genotyping to investigate patterns of TCR occurrence. High-throughput TCR immunosequencing, statistical association of individual TCRs with disease status, and machine learning were combined to predict cytomegalovirus infection status. An early release that covered 500 to 800 HLA-typed donors contained around 300 gigabases of sequencing data and about 93 million unique TCR sequences. Using immunosequencing, the study profiled T cell repertoires from fewer than 850 subjects and related those repertoires to cytomegalovirus serostatus. A separate validation cohort of 100 to 150 different subjects was used in addition to the approximately 670-subject first cohort. Among a few hundred genotyped donors of the cohort, an average of 235,054 unique TCR beta nucleotide sequences were sequenced per donor, around 18% of them non-productive. Typing coverage differed by locus: A, B, C, DRB1 and DQB1 were typed in roughly 629-630 donors, DQA1 in approximately 520, DPA1 in some 570, and DPB1 in just under 480. Of the roughly 400 genotyped donors, more than 75% were placed in the genetic ancestry cluster associated with self-reported Caucasian donors. A later genetic analysis took genome-wide SNP genotypes for about three fifths of the 666 donors and used that subset as a discovery cohort. Donor age, sex, ethnicity and CMV serostatus were collected together with the repertoire data. In the later analysis, no new phenotypic data were used to find candidate immune exposures; instead, reliance was placed on TCR beta sequences and their occurrence across donors. The aim of the study was to test whether cataloging public T cell receptors could identify signatures of past pathogen exposure. To decide whether each TCR beta V gene segment behaved as functional or pseudogenic, an earlier analysis of 587 of the donors relied on high-throughput TCR beta sequencing. All discovery cohort repertoires had been generated on a single sequencing platform.

Overall study results and their limits: Most TCR sequences were seen in very few donors, while some public TCRs were found in many individuals. When HLA alleles, especially DR and DQ, strongly co-occurred, TCR associations were difficult to assign to individual alleles. Sequencing depth was assumed to be roughly uniform across donors in the presence/absence analyses, though that assumption may not hold. According to a later genetic analysis, donors in an Asian-associated ancestry cluster had fewer N-insertions in productive TCRs than the roughly 700-donor mean. A group of highly shared sequence variants was considered likely to be a technical artifact of the sequencing pipeline. An association between a missense DCLRE1C variant and V-gene and J-gene trimming of TCR beta chains was found in a later genetic analysis and replicated in an independent cohort. Only TCR beta chains were sequenced in this cohort, and the absence of alpha or paired-chain data limited detectable features. Correlated functional status among segregating V segments might be attributable to linkage disequilibrium, but an unknown experimental factor could not be ruled out. According to a later analysis, parvovirus B19, influenza, CMV and Epstein-Barr virus appeared linked to several top co-occurrence clusters. Immune exposure information for the cohort was limited to CMV serostatus. A later analysis found that most CMV-associated TCR beta chains appeared HLA-restricted, with HLA associations seemingly driven largely by CMV exposure. A later analysis found that HLA-associated TCR beta chains were more clonally expanded and had lower generation probabilities than equally common non-associated chains. A total of around 150 TCR beta chains were listed by the study as associated with cytomegalovirus. An earlier analysis of roughly 570 of the donors showed that most TCR beta V segments appeared in productive rearrangements either about 87% or about 30% of the time, which broadly matched IMGT annotations. Because the 87-base-pair reads could not distinguish some IMGT-functional V segments, including TRBV6-2 and TRBV6-3, those segments were excluded. According to the authors, the approach could potentially be generalized to other disease states and immunological phenotypes. In a later analysis, TCR association rates were found to vary across HLA loci, with the most associated TCRs seen for DRB1 alleles and the fewest for HLA-C alleles. A further reported finding was that TCR beta sequences accurately predicted the HLA-A and HLA-B alleles for most subjects in the first cohort. In vitro tests confirmed that a few of the cytomegalovirus-associated TCR beta chains recognize cytomegalovirus antigens. Specific HLA alleles were associated with roughly 16,000 TCR beta sequences at a false discovery rate of 0.05 in a later analysis. In both the original and validation cohorts, the classifier was reported to diagnose cytomegalovirus status with high specificity and sensitivity. Because counts were too low, about 17 rarely observed V segments, including chromosome 9 orphons, were excluded from the earlier analysis of some 590 of the donors. Because HLA typing was missing for some donors at each locus, association tests included only the typed subset.

The CDR3, from cysteine to phenylalanine, totals 15 residues. Only the CDR3 DNA is retained, 45 bases long and in frame from the first base. Sequences SGHDT (CDR1) and YYEEEE (CDR2) are obtained from the germline V gene. Deletion took 0 bases off V and 0 bases off J, with a span of 7 bases between the germline ends. Libraries were built with the immunoSEQ multiplex PCR assay. For the multiplex PCR, a mixture combining 60 forward primers for TCR Vbeta segments and 13 reverse primers for TCR Jbeta segments was used. The CDR3 region of rearranged TCR beta genes was amplified from genomic DNA by a multiplex PCR assay. The amplified TCR beta libraries were sequenced on the Illumina HiSeq System as 87-base-pair reads. Per the authors' processing: A later analysis counted about 80 million unique TCR beta chains across the 666 repertoires, and approximately 11 million of these chains were shared by at least two donors. A nearest-neighbor algorithm error-corrected the raw reads and collapsed the reads into unique sequences, merging closely related sequences to remove PCR and sequencing errors. CDR3 sequences were aligned to IMGT reference sequences to assign V, D and J gene segments. For a sequence to be retained, a match of at least six nucleotides was required to both a V gene segment and a J gene segment. A rearrangement counted as productive if the CDR3 had no stop codons and remained in frame with V and J, and every other rearrangement counted as non-productive. CDR3 was defined by IMGT convention, running from the second conserved V-encoded cysteine to the conserved J-encoded phenylalanine. The earlier analysis of approximately 500 of the donors excluded sequences that lacked an unambiguous match to a single V gene segment. In an earlier analysis of roughly 600 of the donors, a V segment was called functional when productive rearrangements were above 56.7%, and segregating when the standard deviation between donors exceeded 5%. To diagnose cytomegalovirus status from the catalog of TCR beta chain sequences, a statistical classification framework was built. V and J gene assignment, in a later analysis, came from comparing TCR nucleotide sequences with IMGT/GENE-DB human TR gene sequences. In a later analysis, CDR3 sequences and most-parsimonious VDJ recombination scenarios were assigned using the TCRdist pipeline. A later analysis defined each TCR beta chain by its CDR3 amino acid sequence plus V-gene family, and excluded reads lacking a unique V-gene family. A later analysis removed roughly 590 highly shared, low-generation-probability nucleotide sequences to deal with suspected cross-contamination and a sequencing artifact. A later analysis calculated a clonal expansion index for each public chain from normalized within-repertoire ranks of inferred template counts. In a later analysis, generation probabilities were computed using a VDJ recombination model fitted to out-of-frame rearrangements, and the results were checked against IGoR. In a later analysis, hypergeometric tests were used to score TCR-TCR, TCR-HLA and TCR-CMV co-occurrence, with a repertoire-size bias correction applied to TCR pairs. In a later analysis, false discovery rates were estimated by permuting HLA or CMV assignments 20 times. In a later analysis, co-occurring TCRs were grouped using DBSCAN, with TCRdist sequence similarity added in when clustering inside HLA-allele-positive subsets. For co-occurrence clustering, repertoires with fewer than 30,000 or more than 120,000 public chains were excluded, along with a handful of repertoires with anomalous nucleotide sharing. TCRdb carries this immuneACCESS record with in-frame sequences only. Its versions omit some clonotypes, under half of them owing to an unresolved V gene in the studies checked, with the rest unexplained. That table gives V, J and clone size, and the DNA gave D and trimming. Within this sample are roughly 120,000 clones, with 70% to 80% of them counted one time only. 1.6% of the sample belongs to the ten largest clones.

In total, approximately 690 healthy bone marrow donors made up the cohort. Cohort members were all nominally healthy when sampled, although unrecorded immune exposures were likely present. The donor tested CMV seronegative and was one of the 352 seronegative cohort members. Each donor provided a peripheral blood sample, and peripheral blood mononuclear cells were used for TCR beta sequencing. The Qiagen DNeasy Blood Extraction Kit was used to extract genomic DNA from the blood cell samples. Material for sequencing was PBMCs. This chain joins TRBV5-6 to TRBJ1-5, with the D gene call left open. The sequence was collected from a young woman in good health and CMV-seronegative. In nucleotides, the sequence is TGTGCCAGCAGCTTGGCCGGGAGTAGCAATCAGCCCCAGCATTTT. It is translated as CASSLAGSSNQPQHF.